Listed below are T cell receptor beta chains from one sample, sequenced in a study of T-cell memory formation after mild COVID-19. MiXCR was run by TCRdb on the 5' RACE reads, yielding one entry per CDR3 protein. Among 200,000 to 300,000 distinct CDR3 sequences listed, approximately 15% were seen once. Source material: PBMCs or a T cell subset sorted from them (not recorded which). These receptors all stem from a young man who had mild COVID-19 (a few samples of this study predate the infection). Cell type and time point are not known. Each CDR3 is given with its conserved first and last residue. D genes are given only for firm matches. Some rows mark clone size as missing; the rest say once, few, many or name a class of expanded clone.

TRBJ2-1,TRBD2,few,TRBV4-2,CASSLVGLAGGLGNEQFF,TGTGCCAGCAGCCTCGTCGGACTAGCGGGGGGACTCGGCAATGAGCAGTTCTTC
TRBJ2-7,.,.,TRBV9,CASSVDTGSEQYF,TGTGCCAGCAGCGTAGATACGGGTAGCGAGCAGTACTTC
TRBJ2-1,.,few,TRBV28,CASSPTGASSYNEQFF,TGTGCCAGCAGTCCCACGGGGGCGAGCTCCTACAATGAGCAGTTCTTC
TRBJ1-5,.,.,TRBV6-1,CASSRAYQPQHF,TGTGCCAGTTCCAGGGCGTATCAGCCCCAGCATTTT
TRBJ2-4,.,.,TRBV23-1,CASSLPRPAKNIQYF,TGCGCCAGCAGCCTACCTCGTCCAGCCAAAAACATTCAGTACTTC
TRBJ2-3,.,many,TRBV7-2,CASSLSRAVSTDTQYF,TGTGCCAGCAGCTTAAGTCGGGCAGTAAGCACAGATACGCAGTATTTT
TRBJ1-2,.,.,TRBV4-3,CASSQGGGSYGYTF,TGCGCCAGCAGCCAAGGAGGGGGGAGCTATGGCTACACCTTC
TRBJ2-3,TRBD1,.,TRBV7-2,CASSPTWTGGTDTQYF,TGTGCCAGCAGCCCCACCTGGACAGGAGGCACAGATACGCAGTATTTT
TRBJ2-1,.,.,TRBV15,CATSASTINEQFF,TGTGCCACCAGCGCTTCGACGATCAATGAGCAGTTCTTC
TRBJ2-1,TRBD2,.,TRBV5-1,CASFGTSLFF,TGCGCCAGCTTCGGGACTAGCTTGTTCTTC
TRBJ2-5,.,few,TRBV12-3/TRBV12-4,CASSLNQGETQYF,TGTGCCAGCAGTTTAAATCAGGGAGAGACCCAGTACTTC
TRBJ2-1,TRBD2,.,TRBV12-3/TRBV12-4,CASSLRAGGFNEQFF,TGTGCCAGCAGTTTAAGGGCGGGGGGTTTCAATGAGCAGTTCTTC
TRBJ1-6,.,few,TRBV11-2,CASSLGRRINSPLHF,TGTGCCAGCAGCTTAGGCCGGCGGATTAATTCACCCCTCCACTTT
TRBJ1-5,.,.,TRBV27,CASSFSNSNQPQHF,TGTGCCAGCAGTTTCTCGAATAGCAATCAGCCCCAGCATTTT
TRBJ1-4,TRBD1,many,TRBV5-1,CASSPRGTNEKLFF,TGCGCCAGCAGCCCCAGGGGGACTAATGAAAAACTGTTTTTT
TRBJ2-2,.,once,TRBV3-1,CASSRDRQAGELFF,TGTGCCAGCAGCCGTGATAGACAGGCCGGGGAGCTGTTTTTT
TRBJ2-7,.,.,TRBV4-1,CASSQGHTGNAYEQYF,TGCGCCAGCAGCCAAGGTCACACAGGGAATGCCTACGAGCAGTACTTC
TRBJ2-4,TRBD2,few,TRBV4-1,CASSQVGGPGGIQYF,TGCGCCAGCAGCCAAGTTGGAGGCCCGGGGGGCATTCAGTACTTC
TRBJ1-5,.,.,TRBV29-1,CSVGGGGQPQHF,TGCAGCGTTGGGGGGGGAGGGCAGCCCCAGCATTTT
TRBJ1-5,.,.,TRBV29-1,CSVADGWLGNQPQHF,TGCAGCGTTGCCGACGGCTGGCTAGGCAATCAGCCCCAGCATTTT
TRBJ2-2,.,few,TRBV11-2,CASSSGTPNTGELFF,TGTGCCAGCAGCTCCGGGACACCGAACACCGGGGAGCTGTTTTTT
TRBJ2-3,TRBD2,once,TRBV4-3,CASSQEWLAGTDTQYF,TGCGCCAGCAGCCAAGAATGGCTAGCGGGGACAGATACGCAGTATTTT
TRBJ1-3,.,few,TRBV15,CATSRDRFISGNTIYF,TGTGCCACCAGCAGAGACAGATTTATCTCTGGAAACACCATATATTTT
TRBJ2-1,TRBD2,.,TRBV4-1,CASSQDSGTRRGEQFF,TGCGCCAGCAGCCAAGACTCCGGGACTAGGAGGGGTGAGCAGTTCTTC
TRBJ2-3,TRBD2,.,TRBV7-2,CASRSSGGRTDTQYF,TGTGCCAGCAGGTCTAGCGGGGGGCGCACAGATACGCAGTATTTT
TRBJ1-2,TRBD1,few,TRBV20-1,CSARVTGGGYGYTF,TGCAGTGCTAGAGTTACAGGGGGCGGCTATGGCTACACCTTC
TRBJ1-2,.,.,TRBV6-5,CASSLGGGYGYTF,TGTGCCAGCAGCTTGGGGGGTGGCTATGGCTACACCTTC
TRBJ1-1,.,.,TRBV11-2,CASSLAGLANTEAFF,TGTGCCAGCAGCCTCGCGGGGTTGGCGAACACTGAAGCTTTCTTT
TRBJ2-1,.,few,TRBV4-3,CASSQDLVTEQFF,TGCGCCAGCAGCCAAGATCTAGTAACCGAGCAGTTCTTC
TRBJ2-1,.,many,TRBV6-5,CASTSRYNEQFF,TGTGCCAGCACCTCACGTTACAATGAGCAGTTCTTC
TRBJ1-5,.,.,TRBV20-1,CSVKLGVGPQHF,TGCAGTGTTAAACTGGGTGTTGGGCCCCAGCATTTT
TRBJ2-3,.,.,TRBV6-6,CASSYPLGVTDTQYF,TGTGCCAGCAGTTACCCCCTCGGGGTCACAGATACGCAGTATTTT
TRBJ1-2,.,many,TRBV6-1,CASSADSALGYGYTF,TGTGCCAGCAGTGCAGACAGCGCCTTAGGCTATGGCTACACCTTC
TRBJ2-4,.,few,TRBV12-3/TRBV12-4,CASSLEGRDIQYF,TGTGCCAGCAGTTTAGAAGGACGGGACATTCAGTACTTC
TRBJ2-3,TRBD1,.,TRBV6-6,CASSPGQGITDTQYF,TGTGCCAGCAGTCCAGGACAGGGTATAACAGATACGCAGTATTTT
TRBJ1-2,.,.,TRBV4-3,CASSQDGGNYGYTF,TGCGCCAGCAGCCAAGACGGGGGTAACTATGGCTACACCTTC
TRBJ2-7,.,.,TRBV20-1,CSAAGATDNEQYF,TGCAGTGCCGCTGGGGCCACCGATAACGAGCAGTACTTC
TRBJ1-5,.,few,TRBV19,CAIGQMDQPQHF,TGTGCGATAGGACAGATGGATCAGCCCCAGCATTTT
TRBJ2-1,TRBD1,.,TRBV6-2/TRBV6-3,CASMGDSYNEQFF,TGTGCCAGCATGGGGGACAGTTACAATGAGCAGTTCTTC
TRBJ1-6,.,few,TRBV18,CASSPPIGNSPLHF,TGTGCCAGCTCACCACCGATTGGGAATTCACCCCTCCACTTT
TRBJ1-1,.,many,TRBV29-1,CSARVTEAFF,TGCAGCGCCCGGGTCACTGAAGCTTTCTTT
TRBJ1-1,TRBD1,.,TRBV7-8,CASSTGQGANTEAFF,TGTGCCAGCAGCACGGGACAGGGGGCGAACACTGAAGCTTTCTTT
TRBJ2-5,.,.,TRBV5-1,CASRSGRDQETQYF,TGCGCCAGCCGTTCAGGACGAGACCAAGAGACCCAGTACTTC
TRBJ1-5,TRBD1,few,TRBV20-1,CSAVGQNQPQHF,TGCAGTGCTGTGGGACAGAATCAGCCCCAGCATTTT
TRBJ2-3,.,.,TRBV3-1,CASSVLTDTQYF,TGTGCCAGCAGCGTCCTCACAGATACGCAGTATTTT
TRBJ2-3,TRBD1,few,TRBV7-3,CASSPAGTGRDTQYF,TGTGCCAGCAGCCCCGCGGGGACAGGGAGAGATACGCAGTATTTT
TRBJ2-3,.,.,TRBV7-6,CASSLRHAGPSTDTQYF,TGTGCCAGCAGCTTACGGCACGCGGGACCCAGCACAGATACGCAGTATTTT
TRBJ2-5,.,many,TRBV4-3,CASSRNPGGGQETQYF,TGCGCCAGCAGCCGCAACCCAGGGGGGGGCCAAGAGACCCAGTACTTC
TRBJ1-1,.,many,TRBV6-5,CASSSPGMNTEAFF,TGTGCCAGCAGTTCCCCGGGAATGAACACTGAAGCTTTCTTT
TRBJ1-2,.,.,TRBV25-1,CASSARTFWGDGYTF,TGTGCCAGCAGTGCGCGAACCTTCTGGGGGGATGGCTACACCTTC
TRBJ2-3,.,few,TRBV7-9,CASRWTADTQYF,TGTGCCAGCAGGTGGACAGCAGATACGCAGTATTTT
TRBJ2-3,TRBD2,few,TRBV7-9,CASSMGLAGTTDTQYF,TGTGCCAGCAGCATGGGACTAGCGGGGACCACAGATACGCAGTATTTT